Here is one TCR beta chain with its context. Its matching antigen is unknown. The ends were cut back, 7 bases at V and 5 bases at J, with 15 bases in the middle. The germline CDR1 and CDR2 sequences are GTSNPN and SVGIG (reference sequence). The CDR3 covers 13 residues. The sample belongs to a study of shared clonotypes between healthy human individuals. Notes on the study in general: Researchers sampled blood only, noting tissue repertoires likely differ.

Assay: immunoSEQ multiplex PCR; the TCRdb copy retains only in-frame clones and omits some. The sample shows over 1.5 million clones, 95% to 99% of them seen only once. The receptor comes from a man aged 25-45 years in good health. Specimen: naive CD4+ T cells sorted from blood. Sample subset: CD45RA+ positively selected. V is TRBV30 and J is TRBJ2-1; maybe TRBD2 (5 bases). CDR3 amino acids: CALRDIGDNEQFF. The CDR3, as DNA: TGTGCCTTACGGGATATTGGGGACAATGAGCAGTTCTTC.